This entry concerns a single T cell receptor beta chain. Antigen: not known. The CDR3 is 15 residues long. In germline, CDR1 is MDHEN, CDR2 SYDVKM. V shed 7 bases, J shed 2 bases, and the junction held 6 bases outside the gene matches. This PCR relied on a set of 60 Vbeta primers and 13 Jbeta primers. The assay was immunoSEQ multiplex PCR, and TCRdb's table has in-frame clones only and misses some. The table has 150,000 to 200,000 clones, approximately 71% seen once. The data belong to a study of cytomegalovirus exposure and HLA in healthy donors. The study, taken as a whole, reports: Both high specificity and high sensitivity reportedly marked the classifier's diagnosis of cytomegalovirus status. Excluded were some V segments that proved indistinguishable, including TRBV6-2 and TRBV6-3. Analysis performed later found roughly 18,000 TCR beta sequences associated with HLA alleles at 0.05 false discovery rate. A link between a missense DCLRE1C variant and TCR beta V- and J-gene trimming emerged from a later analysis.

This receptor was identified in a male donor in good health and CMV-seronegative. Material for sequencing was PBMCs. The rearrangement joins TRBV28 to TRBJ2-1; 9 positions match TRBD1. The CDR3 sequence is CASKSGTGPYNEQFF. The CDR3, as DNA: TGTGCCAGCAAGTCCGGGACAGGGCCCTACAATGAGCAGTTCTTC.